Below are 14 T cell receptor beta chains sequenced from a single sample in a study of cytomegalovirus exposure and HLA in healthy donors. The PCR contained 60 Vbeta and 13 Jbeta primers. Sequencing was performed with immunoSEQ multiplex PCR; in TCRdb, only in-frame clones are kept and a portion is missing. The top ten clones hold roughly 1.7% of a sample with around 130,000 clones, roughly 88% of them seen once. The sample consisted of PBMCs. The receptors come from a boy between 10 and 17 years old in good health and CMV-seronegative.

This chain uses TRBV6-1 with TRBJ1-4; tentatively, D is TRBD1 (6 bases). V lost 7 bases and J lost 5, with 14 bases in between. The CDR3 length is 14 residues. Germline V gene lookup returns CDR1 MNHNS and CDR2 SASEGT. CDR3 sequence (DNA): TGTGCCAGCACCGAGGGCAGGGGAAATGAAAAACTGTTTTTT. Amino acid sequence: CASTEGRGNEKLFF.

The J gene is TRBJ2-7, the V gene TRBV19, with 7 nucleotides matching TRBD2. Germline V gene lookup returns CDR1 LNHDA and CDR2 SQIVND (reference sequence). The CDR3 is 14 amino acids. The CDR3 DNA reads TGTGCTACGAGCCCGAGGGGTCGGGGGGAGGAGCAGTACTTC. This codes for CATSPRGRGEEQYF.

This clone was counted between two and nine times. The rearrangement links TRBV19 to TRBJ1-1; 9 bases line up with TRBD1. CDR3 size: 17 residues. Germline V gene sequence: CDR1 LNHDA, CDR2 SQIVND (reference sequence). V lost 6 bases to trimming and J lost 0 bases; unmatched junction nucleotides: 11. The CDR3: CASRENRGPYMNTEAFF. The CDR3 DNA reads TGTGCCAGTAGAGAAAACAGGGGGCCTTACATGAACACTGAAGCTTTCTTT.

This chain connects TRBV6-5 to TRBJ1-2; D is undetermined. This CDR3 has 13 amino acids. Trimming took off 5 bases at V and 7 bases at J, with 14 bases between the two ends. Germline V gene lookup returns CDR1 MNHEY and CDR2 SVGAGI. The CDR3 coding sequence is TGTGCCAGCAGTAACAGCTTTGGGAGTGGCTACACCTTC. Encoded protein: CASSNSFGSGYTF.

The gene calls are TRBV7-8 and TRBJ2-5; TRBD2 is a possible D gene (6 bases). CDR3 length: 14 amino acids. Between the trimmed V and J ends, which lost 4 bases and 2 bases, there was a span of 11 bases. Germline loops: CDR1 SGHVS, CDR2 FQNEAQ. DNA for the CDR3: TGTGCCAGCAGCTCCGGGGGTTTTCAAGAGACCCAGTACTTC. It translates to CASSSGGFQETQYF.

This clone was found once. The V and J genes are TRBV27 and TRBJ2-7; 7 bases align to TRBD2. This CDR3 region has 14 residues. Germline lookup yields CDR1 MNHEY and CDR2 SMNVEV (reference sequence). J lost 3 bases, V lost 4 bases, and 6 bases had no gene match. CDR3 region: CASSSQGGGYEQYF. The CDR3 nucleotides read TGTGCCAGCAGTTCCCAGGGCGGGGGCTACGAGCAGTACTTC.

The chain employs TRBV29-1 and TRBJ1-1, with TRBD1 matching 7 bases. Per the germline V gene, CDR1 is SQVTM and CDR2 is ANQGSEA. CDR3 length: 13 residues. Losses at the gene ends were 7 bases for V and 6 bases for J; bases not matched to a gene: 11. In nucleotides, the CDR3 is TGCAGCGGGAGAGAAGACAGGGCCGCTGAAGCTTTCTTT. This translates into CSGREDRAAEAFF.

The chain joins TRBV7-3 to TRBJ2-2; D is ambiguous. The CDR3 sequence is 16 residues long. The germline V gene has CDR1 SGHTA and CDR2 FQGTGA. V lost 2 bases and J lost 2, with 12 bases in between. The CDR3 protein is CASSLFSGPNTGELFF. The CDR3 coding sequence is TGTGCCAGCAGCTTATTTTCGGGTCCCAACACCGGGGAGCTGTTTTTT.

J is TRBJ2-5 and V is TRBV5-6; possibly TRBD1 for D (7 bases). CDR3 length equals 16 residues. Trimming left V 4 bases short and J 4 bases short, with 20 bases between. Germline lookup yields CDR1 SGHDT and CDR2 YYEEEE. The DNA for the CDR3 is TGTGCCAGCAGCGGGGGGACAGCGCTAGCGATAGAGACCCAGTACTTC. Its translation: CASSGGTALAIETQYF.

About this clone: An end of the junction differs from the germline gene, which may be a read error. The chain joins TRBV5-4 to TRBJ2-3, with 11 bases aligning to TRBD2. Germline V gene lookup returns CDR1 SGHNT and CDR2 YYREEE (reference sequence). This CDR3 is 16 amino acids long. This CDR3 reads CASSLGTSGSTDTQYF. The CDR3 DNA is TGTGCCAGCAGTTTGGGGACTAGCGGTAGCACAGATACGCAGTATTTT.

The chain recombines TRBV4-2 with TRBJ2-7; TRBD2 matches at 8 bases. V gave up 0 bases and J gave up 0 bases; unmatched junction bases: 4. The CDR3 spans 16 residues. The germline gives CDR1 LGHNA, CDR2 YNFKEQ. The CDR3 sequence is CASSQEAGGLSYEQYF. The CDR3 DNA sequence: TGTGCCAGCAGCCAAGAGGCGGGGGGCCTCTCCTACGAGCAGTACTTC.

V usage is TRBV9 and J usage is TRBJ2-1, with 7 bases lining up with TRBD1. There are 15 residues in the CDR3. CDR1 and CDR2 from the germline V gene are SGDLS and YYNGEE. With 4 bases clipped from V and 2 bases from J, the junction kept 6 bases outside the gene matches. The CDR3, as DNA: TGTGCCAGCAGCCCCAGACAGGGCACCTACAATGAGCAGTTCTTC. It specifies CASSPRQGTYNEQFF.

This chain joins TRBV9 and TRBJ2-3; 11 nucleotides align to TRBD2. After removal of 1 base from V and 2 bases from J, the junction contained 9 bases not matched to a gene. CDR1 is SGDLS, CDR2 YYNGEE, per germline. CDR3 length: 18 amino acids. The CDR3 coding sequence is TGTGCCAGCAGCGTAAGCGCTAGCGGGGGGCCTATCACAGATACGCAGTATTTT. Translated, it gives CASSVSASGGPITDTQYF.

The chain couples TRBV15 to TRBJ1-1; no clear D gene. Germline CDR1 and CDR2: LNHNV and YYDKDF (reference sequence). V was shortened by 0 bases and J by 1 base, with 6 bases between the two germline ends. The CDR3 length is 14 residues. The CDR3 protein is CATSRDLTNTEAFF. CDR3 bases: TGTGCCACCAGCAGAGATCTAACGAACACTGAAGCTTTCTTT.